The following is a T cell receptor beta chain sequence with its context. The germline V and J ends were trimmed by 0 bases and 5 bases, with 14 bases remaining between them. The CDR3 is 16 amino acids. CDR1 is LGHNA, CDR2 YSLEER, per germline. Sequencing of TCR beta was performed on blood CD8+ and CD4+ T cells. Patients with Susac syndrome fulfilled recently defined diagnostic criteria for definite or probable disease. This entry comes from a study of CD8 T cells in Susac syndrome. RNA was extracted with the RNeasy kit, and a quantity of roughly 0.5 to 1 ug was reverse transcribed using random hexamers. TCRdb reanalysed the immunoSEQ multiplex PCR reads using MiXCR and keeps one entry per CDR3 protein. The sample shows about 150,000 distinct CDR3 sequences, approximately 95% of them seen only once.

The genes are TRBV4-3 and TRBJ1-5; a weak D match, TRBD1 (6 bases). The TCR was taken from a human donor with Susac syndrome. Sequenced material: CD4+ T cells from PBMCs. CDR3 in amino acids: CASSQDILGAYQPQHF. As DNA, the CDR3 is TGCGCCAGCAGCCAAGATATTTTGGGGGCCTATCAGCCCCAGCATTTT.